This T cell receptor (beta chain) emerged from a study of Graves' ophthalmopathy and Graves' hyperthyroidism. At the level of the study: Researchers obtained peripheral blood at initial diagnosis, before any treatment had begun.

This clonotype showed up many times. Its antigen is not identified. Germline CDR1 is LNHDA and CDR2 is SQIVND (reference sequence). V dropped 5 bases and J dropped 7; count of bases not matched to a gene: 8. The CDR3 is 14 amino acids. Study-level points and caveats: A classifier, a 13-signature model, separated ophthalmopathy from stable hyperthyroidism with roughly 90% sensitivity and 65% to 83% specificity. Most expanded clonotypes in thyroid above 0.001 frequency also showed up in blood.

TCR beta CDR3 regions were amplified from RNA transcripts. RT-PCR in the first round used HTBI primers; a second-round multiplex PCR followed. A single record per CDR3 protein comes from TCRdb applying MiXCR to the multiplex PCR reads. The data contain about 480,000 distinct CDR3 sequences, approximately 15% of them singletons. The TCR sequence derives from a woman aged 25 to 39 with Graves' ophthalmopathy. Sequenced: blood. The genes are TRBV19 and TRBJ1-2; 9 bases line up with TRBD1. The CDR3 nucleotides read TGTGCCAGTAGTCCCTGGACAGGGGAAGTTGGCTACACCTTC. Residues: CASSPWTGEVGYTF. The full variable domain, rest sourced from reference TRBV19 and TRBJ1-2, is DGGITQSPKYLFRKEGQNVTLSCEQNLNHDAMYWYRQDPGQGLRLIYYSQIVNDFQKGDIAEGYSVSREKKESFPLTVTSAQKNPTAFYLCASSPWTGEVGYTFGSGTRLTVV.